This T cell receptor beta chain was identified in a study of T-cell memory formation after mild COVID-19. The overall study: Clusters of TCRs were largely donor specific.

The TCR alpha and TCR beta cDNA libraries, bearing sample barcodes and UMIs, were generated by 5'RACE using constant-segment primers. TCRdb used MiXCR to reprocess the 5' RACE reads, holding one entry per CDR3 protein. The table has about 560,000 distinct CDR3 sequences, around 15% seen once; the top ten hold around 7.8%. The CDR3 sequence is 16 residues long. V gave up 0 bases and J gave up 0 bases, with 12 bases separating them. Germline CDR1 is SGHTS and CDR2 is YDEGEE. This clonotype was counted between two and nine times. The chain combines TRBV5-8 with TRBJ1-1; no firm D call. The sequenced material came from PBMCs or a T cell subset sorted from them (not recorded which). This receptor was obtained from an adult woman who had mild COVID-19 (a few samples of this study predate the infection). Cell type and time point are not known. The CDR3 sequence is CASSLGLGEMNTEAFF. CDR3 in DNA: TGTGCCAGCAGCTTGGGACTCGGGGAGATGAACACTGAAGCTTTCTTT.